One and the same sample provided the 21 T cell receptor beta chains below, sequenced in a study of cytomegalovirus exposure and HLA in healthy donors. Use of 60 Vbeta and 13 Jbeta primers characterized the PCR. Using immunoSEQ multiplex PCR, the repertoire was profiled, and TCRdb retains in-frame clones only, with some absent. Of fewer than 200,000 clones listed, about 71% are singletons. What was sequenced was PBMCs. The receptors here all came from a woman under 40 in good health and CMV-seronegative.

This chain uses TRBV27 with TRBJ1-2; TRBD1 matches at 7 bases. The germline CDR1 and CDR2 sequences are MNHEY and SMNVEV (reference sequence). The J segment lost 0 bases and the V segment lost 3 bases, leaving 10 bases of the junction unmatched. The CDR3 contains 17 residues. The CDR3: CASSFITKTGTNYGYTF. DNA of the CDR3: TGTGCCAGCAGTTTCATAACAAAGACAGGGACTAACTATGGCTACACCTTC.

The chain combines TRBV11-2 with TRBJ2-1; 10 bases agree with TRBD2. Germline-derived CDR1 and CDR2 are SGHAT and FQNNGV. This CDR3 region has 16 residues. Trimming took 6 bases from V and 3 from J; bases not matched to a gene: 8. The CDR3 reads CASRPSGRAVYNEQFF. The CDR3 DNA reads as TGTGCCAGCAGACCCAGCGGGAGGGCCGTCTACAATGAGCAGTTCTTC.

This sequence joins TRBV9 and TRBJ1-4; possible D gene TRBD1, 6 bases. Trimming left V 3 bases short and J 6 bases short, with 12 bases between. CDR3 size: 14 residues. Germline V gene lookup returns CDR1 SGDLS and CDR2 YYNGEE. The CDR3 loop reads CASSGTGRDEKLFF. Written as DNA, the CDR3 is TGTGCCAGCAGCGGCACAGGGCGGGATGAAAAACTGTTTTTT.

The CDR3 coding sequence is TGTGCCAGCGGACTCCAGGGGCCGGGCAGAGGTGAGCAGTTCTTC. Translated: CASGLQGPGRGEQFF. The gene calls are TRBV7-3 and TRBJ2-1, with D perhaps TRBD1 (6 bases). Per germline, CDR1 SGHTA and CDR2 FQGTGA. V lost 8 bases, J lost 9 bases, and 23 bases lay in between. The CDR3 is 15 residues long.

J is TRBJ2-3 and V is TRBV6-5, with 8 bases lining up with TRBD2. This CDR3 comprises 16 residues. The germline V gene encodes CDR1 MNHEY and CDR2 SVGAGI. Unmatched junction bases numbered 7, after V lost 0 bases and J lost 5 bases. CDR3: CASSYSSREEKDTQYF. Written as DNA, the CDR3 is TGTGCCAGCAGTTACTCCTCGCGGGAGGAGAAAGATACGCAGTATTTT.

This clone came up a few times. This rearrangement joins TRBV5-6 to TRBJ2-1; 8 bases fit TRBD2. This CDR3 spans 13 amino acids. Trimming at V came to 6 bases and at J to 8 bases, leaving 7 bases not matched to a gene. Germline assignment: CDR1 SGHDT and CDR2 YYEEEE. This CDR3 reads CASTRGLGDEQFF. Written as DNA, the CDR3 is TGTGCCAGCACCCGGGGACTAGGGGATGAGCAGTTCTTC.

The chain has TRBV7-2 and TRBJ2-7; 8 nucleotides match TRBD2. J lost 4 bases, V lost 4 bases, and 9 bases had no gene match. Germline V gives CDR1 SGHTA, CDR2 FQGNSA. The CDR3 loop spans 15 amino acids. In nucleotides, the CDR3 is TGTGCCAGCAGCTCCGAGCCGGGACTAGGGTACGAGCAGTACTTC. Protein product: CASSSEPGLGYEQYF.

This chain joins TRBV7-2 and TRBJ1-5; 7 bases match TRBD1. The CDR3 is 15 amino acids. CDR1 SGHTA and CDR2 FQGNSA come from the germline V gene. V lost 4 bases and J lost 0; bases outside the gene matches: 3. The CDR3 DNA reads TGTGCCAGCAGCTGGGACAGTAATAGCAATCAGCCCCAGCATTTT. As protein: CASSWDSNSNQPQHF.

This chain connects TRBV4-2 to TRBJ2-7; D gene unclear. Trimming took 0 bases from V and 2 from J, leaving 17 bases between them. Germline loops: CDR1 LGHNA, CDR2 YNFKEQ. The CDR3 is 17 amino acids. In nucleotides, the CDR3 is TGTGCCAGCAGCCAAGAGCCCCTCTACTATACCGCCTACGAGCAGTACTTC. This gives the protein CASSQEPLYYTAYEQYF.

V usage is TRBV6-5 and J usage is TRBJ2-1; TRBD2 agrees at 9 bases. Per the germline V gene, CDR1 is MNHEY and CDR2 is SVGAGI. This CDR3 is built from 16 residues. Trimming at V came to 2 bases and at J to 7 bases, leaving 9 bases not matched to a gene. CDR3 bases: TGTGCCAGCAGTTACCGAGGGACTAGCAGGGTTAATGAGCAGTTCTTC. Protein: CASSYRGTSRVNEQFF.

The rearrangement links TRBV27 to TRBJ2-7; perhaps TRBD2 as D (6 bases). CDR1 is MNHEY and CDR2 is SMNVEV in the germline V gene (reference sequence). The ends were cut back, 6 bases at V and 2 bases at J, with 17 bases in the middle. The CDR3 runs to 15 residues. The CDR3 protein is CASSLTGELPYEQYF. CDR3 nucleotide sequence: TGTGCCAGCAGCCTAACGGGGGAGCTACCCTACGAGCAGTACTTC.

Here the CDR3 reads CASSPPSRGQTEAFF. The CDR3 nucleotides are TGTGCCAGCTCACCACCATCCAGGGGGCAGACTGAAGCTTTCTTT. J is TRBJ1-1 and V is TRBV18, with 8 bases aligning to TRBD1. The ends lost 0 bases at V and 5 bases at J; junction bases unmatched: 5. CDR3 length: 15 amino acids. Germline lookup yields CDR1 KGHSH and CDR2 LQKENI.

This clone was detected once. The rearrangement links TRBV28 to TRBJ2-7, with D unresolved. V gave up 6 bases and J gave up 4 bases, with 7 bases separating them. Per the germline V gene, CDR1 is MDHEN and CDR2 is SYDVKM. The CDR3 extends over 11 amino acids. The chain's CDR3 is CASSLVYEQYF. DNA of the CDR3: TGTGCCAGCAGCCTAGTTTACGAGCAGTACTTC. Based on the CDR3 plus reference TRBV28 and TRBJ2-7, the full variable domain is DVKVTQSSRYLVKRTGEKVFLECVQDMDHENMFWYRQDPGLGLRLIYFSYDVKMKEKGDIPEGYSVSREKKERFSLILESASTNQTSMYLCASSLVYEQYFGPGTRLTVT.

The gene calls are TRBV4-1 and TRBJ2-1, with unresolved D. Looked up from germline, CDR1 is MGHRA and CDR2 is YSYEKL. Deletions cut 4 bases from V and 4 bases from J, with 11 bases between. The CDR3 consists of 14 residues. CDR3 in amino acids: CASSPGSSYNEQFF. The CDR3 nucleotides read TGCGCCAGCAGCCCCGGGTCTTCATACAATGAGCAGTTCTTC.

The J gene is TRBJ2-1, the V gene TRBV6-5, with 9 nucleotides matching TRBD2. V shed 4 bases and J 4 bases; nucleotides not matched to a gene: 8. This CDR3 has 16 amino acids. The germline gives CDR1 MNHEY, CDR2 SVGAGI. The CDR3 nucleotides are TGTGCCAGCAGTTCGCAGCGGGAGGATTGGTACAATGAGCAGTTCTTC. Encoded protein: CASSSQREDWYNEQFF.

As for this clone: The same CDR3 can be traced to other DNA sequences in this sample. CDR3 bases: TGTGCCAGCAGCAGACAGGGAGGCAGTGGAAACACCATATATTTT. Translating gives CASSRQGGSGNTIYF. The chain links TRBV7-6 to TRBJ1-3; 7 nucleotides agree with TRBD1. The J segment lost 3 bases and the V segment lost 5 bases, leaving 7 bases of the junction unmatched. The germline V gene encodes CDR1 SGHVS and CDR2 FNYEAQ. The CDR3 consists of 15 residues.

This clone showed up just a few times. The chain uses TRBV7-8 and TRBJ2-7, with D perhaps matching TRBD2 (5 bases). V shed 0 bases and J shed 6 bases, with 12 bases lying between them. Germline V gene lookup returns CDR1 SGHVS and CDR2 FQNEAQ. This CDR3 is built from 14 residues. CDR3: CASSLALAVSEQYF. The CDR3 region has the DNA TGTGCCAGCAGCTTAGCGCTAGCAGTCTCCGAGCAGTACTTC.

The V gene is TRBV9, the J gene TRBJ1-5; D perhaps matches TRBD1 (5 bases). There are 15 residues in the CDR3. V gave up 0 bases and J gave up 4 bases, with 11 bases separating them. Germline CDR1 SGDLS, CDR2 YYNGEE. CDR3 protein: CASSVDQGQNQPQHF. CDR3 coding DNA: TGTGCCAGCAGCGTAGATCAGGGTCAGAATCAGCCCCAGCATTTT.

This clone has more than one count but fewer than ten. V usage is TRBV28 and J usage is TRBJ2-7; D not resolved. There are 14 residues in the CDR3. V lost 5 bases to trimming and J lost 6 bases, with 17 bases between them. Germline V CDR1 and CDR2: MDHEN, SYDVKM. The CDR3 region has the DNA TGTGCCAGCAGTACGAGCCCGGTATCACGCGAGCAGTACTTC. This codes for CASSTSPVSREQYF.

This chain joins TRBV13 and TRBJ1-1, with D maybe TRBD1 (6 bases). The CDR3 covers 15 residues. Germline loops: CDR1 PRHDT, CDR2 FYEKMQ (reference sequence). Deletions cut 4 bases from V and 2 bases from J, with 14 bases between. This CDR3 reads CASSWSTGKNTEAFF. DNA for the CDR3: TGTGCCAGCAGCTGGTCGACAGGCAAAAACACTGAAGCTTTCTTT.

V is TRBV7-3 and J is TRBJ2-5; 10 bases are shared with TRBD1. With V trimmed by 2 bases and J by 6 bases, 6 bases remained unmatched. Germline V lookup: CDR1 SGHTA, CDR2 FQGTGA. This CDR3 contains 15 residues. Here the CDR3 reads CASSLLGTGEKTQYF. DNA of the CDR3: TGTGCCAGCAGCTTACTCGGGACAGGGGAAAAGACCCAGTACTTC.